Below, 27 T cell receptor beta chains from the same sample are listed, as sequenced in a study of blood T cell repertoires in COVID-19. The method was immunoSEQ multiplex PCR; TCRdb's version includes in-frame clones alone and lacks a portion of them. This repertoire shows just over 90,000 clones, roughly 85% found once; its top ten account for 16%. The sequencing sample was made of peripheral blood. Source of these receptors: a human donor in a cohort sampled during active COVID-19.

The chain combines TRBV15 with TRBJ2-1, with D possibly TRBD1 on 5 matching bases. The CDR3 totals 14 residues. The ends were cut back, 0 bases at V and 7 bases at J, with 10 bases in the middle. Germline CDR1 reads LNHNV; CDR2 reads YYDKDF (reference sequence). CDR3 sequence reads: CATSRESGWNEQFF. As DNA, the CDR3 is TGTGCCACCAGCAGAGAATCAGGGTGGAATGAGCAGTTCTTC. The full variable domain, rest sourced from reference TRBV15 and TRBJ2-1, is DAMVIQNPRYQVTQFGKPVTLSCSQTLNHNVMYWYQQKSSQAPKLLFHYYDKDFNNEADTPDNFQSRRPNTSFCFLDIRSPGLGDTAMYLCATSRESGWNEQFFGPGTRLTVL.

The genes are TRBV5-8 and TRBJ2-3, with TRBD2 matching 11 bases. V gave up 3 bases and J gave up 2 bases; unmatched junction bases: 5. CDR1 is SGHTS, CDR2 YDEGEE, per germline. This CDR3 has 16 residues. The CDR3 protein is CASSSQLAGVTDTQYF. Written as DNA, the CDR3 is TGTGCCAGCAGCTCACAACTAGCGGGAGTCACAGATACGCAGTATTTT.

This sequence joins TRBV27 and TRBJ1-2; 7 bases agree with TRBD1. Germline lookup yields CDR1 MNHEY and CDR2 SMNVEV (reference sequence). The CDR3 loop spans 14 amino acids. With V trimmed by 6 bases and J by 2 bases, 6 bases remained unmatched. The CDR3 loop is CASRSSGQNYGYTF. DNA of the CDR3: TGTGCCAGCAGGAGTTCGGGACAGAACTATGGCTACACCTTC.

This CDR3 is CASSSSGTGISPLHF. The CDR3 nucleotides read TGTGCCAGCAGTTCCTCCGGGACAGGGATTTCACCCCTCCACTTT. The V and J genes are TRBV28 and TRBJ1-6, with 9 bases identical to TRBD1. V shed 4 bases, J shed 9 bases, and the junction held 7 bases outside the gene matches. The germline CDR1 and CDR2 sequences are MDHEN and SYDVKM. The CDR3 covers 15 residues. Drawing the rest from reference TRBV28 and TRBJ1-6, the complete variable domain is DVKVTQSSRYLVKRTGEKVFLECVQDMDHENMFWYRQDPGLGLRLIYFSYDVKMKEKGDIPEGYSVSREKKERFSLILESASTNQTSMYLCASSSSGTGISPLHFGNGTRLTVT.

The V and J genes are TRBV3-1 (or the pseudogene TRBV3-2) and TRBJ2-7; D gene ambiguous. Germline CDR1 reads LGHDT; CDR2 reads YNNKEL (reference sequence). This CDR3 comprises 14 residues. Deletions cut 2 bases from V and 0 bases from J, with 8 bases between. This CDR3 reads CASSQIRSSYEQYF. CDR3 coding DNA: TGTGCCAGCAGCCAAATACGGAGCTCCTACGAGCAGTACTTC.

CDR3 region: CASSSTGNSLFSPLHF. In DNA form, the CDR3 reads TGTGCCAGCAGCTCCACAGGGAATTCCCTTTTTTCACCCCTCCACTTT. The V and J genes are TRBV11-3 and TRBJ1-6; perhaps TRBD1 as D (6 bases). From germline, CDR1 is SGHNT and CDR2 YENEEA. Trimming took off 4 bases at V and 9 bases at J, with 19 bases between the two ends. This CDR3 region has 16 residues.

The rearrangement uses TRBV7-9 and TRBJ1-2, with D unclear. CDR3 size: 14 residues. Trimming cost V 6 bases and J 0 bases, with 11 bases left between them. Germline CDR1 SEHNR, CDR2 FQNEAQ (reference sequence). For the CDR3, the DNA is TGTGCCAGCAGTCGGGAACCTGCTAACTATGGCTACACCTTC. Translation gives CASSREPANYGYTF. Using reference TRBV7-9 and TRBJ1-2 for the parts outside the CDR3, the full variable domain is DTGVSQNPRHKITKRGQNVTFRCDPISEHNRLYWYRQTLGQGPEFLTYFQNEAQLEKSRLLSDRFSAERPKGSFSTLEIQRTEQGDSAMYLCASSREPANYGYTFGSGTRLTVV.

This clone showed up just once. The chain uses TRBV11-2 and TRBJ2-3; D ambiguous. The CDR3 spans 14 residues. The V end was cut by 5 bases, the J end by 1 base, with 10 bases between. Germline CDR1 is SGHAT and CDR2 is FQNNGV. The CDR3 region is CASSLLTGTDTQYF. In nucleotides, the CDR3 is TGTGCCAGCAGCCTCCTCACGGGCACAGATACGCAGTATTTT.

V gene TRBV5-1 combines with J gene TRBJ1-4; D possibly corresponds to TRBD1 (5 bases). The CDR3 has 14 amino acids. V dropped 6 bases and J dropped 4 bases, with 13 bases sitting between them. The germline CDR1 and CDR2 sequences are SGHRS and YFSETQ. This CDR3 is CASTWTSVNEKLFF. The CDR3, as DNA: TGCGCCAGCACATGGACAAGCGTTAATGAAAAACTGTTTTTT.

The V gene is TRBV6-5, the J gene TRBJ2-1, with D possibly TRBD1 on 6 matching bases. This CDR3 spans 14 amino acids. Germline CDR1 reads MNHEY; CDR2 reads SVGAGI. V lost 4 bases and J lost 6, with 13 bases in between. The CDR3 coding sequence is TGTGCCAGCAGTTTCAAACGGGACACCAATGAGCAGTTCTTC. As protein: CASSFKRDTNEQFF.

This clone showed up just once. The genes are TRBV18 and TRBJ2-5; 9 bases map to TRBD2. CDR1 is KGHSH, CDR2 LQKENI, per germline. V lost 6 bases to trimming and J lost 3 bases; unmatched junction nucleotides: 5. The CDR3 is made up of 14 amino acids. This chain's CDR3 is CASSSGLAKETQYF. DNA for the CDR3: TGTGCCAGCTCCTCGGGACTAGCAAAAGAGACCCAGTACTTC.

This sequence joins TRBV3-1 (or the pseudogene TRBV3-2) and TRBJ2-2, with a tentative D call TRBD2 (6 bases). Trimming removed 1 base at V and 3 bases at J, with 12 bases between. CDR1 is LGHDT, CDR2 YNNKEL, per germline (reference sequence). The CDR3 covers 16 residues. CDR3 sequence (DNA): TGTGCCAGCAGCCAAGTTAGCGGTAAATACACCGGGGAGCTGTTTTTT. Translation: CASSQVSGKYTGELFF.

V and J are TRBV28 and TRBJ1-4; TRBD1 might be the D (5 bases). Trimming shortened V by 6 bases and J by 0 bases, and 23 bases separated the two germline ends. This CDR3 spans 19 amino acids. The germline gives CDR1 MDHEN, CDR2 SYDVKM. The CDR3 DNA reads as TGTGCCAGCAGAATTACAGCAGACAGTCTGTCGGCAACTAATGAAAAACTGTTTTTT. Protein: CASRITADSLSATNEKLFF.

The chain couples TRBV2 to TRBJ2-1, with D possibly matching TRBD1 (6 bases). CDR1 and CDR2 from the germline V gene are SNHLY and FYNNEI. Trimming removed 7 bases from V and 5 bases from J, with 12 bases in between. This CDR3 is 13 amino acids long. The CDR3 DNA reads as TGTGCCAGCAAGACGGGACAAAACAATGAGCAGTTCTTC. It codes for CASKTGQNNEQFF.

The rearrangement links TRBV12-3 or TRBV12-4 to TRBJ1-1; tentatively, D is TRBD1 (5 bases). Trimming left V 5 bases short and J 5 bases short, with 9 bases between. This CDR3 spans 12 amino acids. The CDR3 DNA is TGTGCCAGCAGTCGACGGGGGACTGAAGCTTTCTTT. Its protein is CASSRRGTEAFF.

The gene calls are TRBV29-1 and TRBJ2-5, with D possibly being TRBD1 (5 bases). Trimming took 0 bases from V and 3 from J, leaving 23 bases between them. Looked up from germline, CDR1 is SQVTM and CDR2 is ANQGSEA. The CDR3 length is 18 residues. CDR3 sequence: CSVEDPRVGDEVEETQYF. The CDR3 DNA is TGCAGCGTTGAAGACCCAAGGGTAGGGGATGAGGTTGAAGAGACCCAGTACTTC. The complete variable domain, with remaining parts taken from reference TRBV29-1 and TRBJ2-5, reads SAVISQKPSRDICQRGTSLTIQCQVDSQVTMMFWYRQQPGQSLTLIATANQGSEATYESGFVIDKFPISRPNLTFSTLTVSNMSPEDSSIYLCSVEDPRVGDEVEETQYFGPGTRLLVL.

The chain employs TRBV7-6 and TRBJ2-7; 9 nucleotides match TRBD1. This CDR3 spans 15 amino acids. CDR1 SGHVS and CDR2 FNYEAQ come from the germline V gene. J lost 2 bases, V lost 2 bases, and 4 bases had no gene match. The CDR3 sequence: CASSLRDRVTYEQYF. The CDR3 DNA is TGTGCCAGCAGCTTACGGGACAGGGTAACCTACGAGCAGTACTTC.

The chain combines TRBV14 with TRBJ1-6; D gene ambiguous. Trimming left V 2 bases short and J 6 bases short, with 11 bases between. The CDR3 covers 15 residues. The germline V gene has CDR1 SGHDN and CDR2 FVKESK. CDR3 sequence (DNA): TGTGCCAGCAGCCAACCGGCGGGCCTTAATTCACCCCTCCACTTT. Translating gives CASSQPAGLNSPLHF.

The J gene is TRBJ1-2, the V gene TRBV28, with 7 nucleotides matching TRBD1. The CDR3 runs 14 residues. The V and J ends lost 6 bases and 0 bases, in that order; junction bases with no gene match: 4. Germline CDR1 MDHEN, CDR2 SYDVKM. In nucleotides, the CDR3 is TGTGCCAGCAGCCTGGGACAGCCTAACTATGGCTACACCTTC. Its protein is CASSLGQPNYGYTF.

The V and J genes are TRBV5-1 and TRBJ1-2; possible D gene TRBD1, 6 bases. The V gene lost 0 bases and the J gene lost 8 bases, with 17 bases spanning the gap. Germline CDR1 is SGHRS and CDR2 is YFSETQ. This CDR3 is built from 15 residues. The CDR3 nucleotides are TGCGCCAGCAGCTTGGACACTTTGTACAGGGAAGGCTACACCTTC. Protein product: CASSLDTLYREGYTF.

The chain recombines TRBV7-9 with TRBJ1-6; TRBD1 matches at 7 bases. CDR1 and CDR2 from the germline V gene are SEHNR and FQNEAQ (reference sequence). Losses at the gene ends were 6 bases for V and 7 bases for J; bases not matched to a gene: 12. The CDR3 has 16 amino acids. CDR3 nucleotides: TGTGCCAGCAGGGGGGACACGACAGGGTGGAATTCACCCCTCCACTTT. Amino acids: CASRGDTTGWNSPLHF.

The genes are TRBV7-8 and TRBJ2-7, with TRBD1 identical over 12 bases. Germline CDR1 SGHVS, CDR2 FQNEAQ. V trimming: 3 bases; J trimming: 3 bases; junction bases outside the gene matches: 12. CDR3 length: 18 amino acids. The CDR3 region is CASSLRTGQGARGYEQYF. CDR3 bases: TGTGCCAGCAGCTTGCGCACGGGACAGGGGGCGAGAGGCTACGAGCAGTACTTC.

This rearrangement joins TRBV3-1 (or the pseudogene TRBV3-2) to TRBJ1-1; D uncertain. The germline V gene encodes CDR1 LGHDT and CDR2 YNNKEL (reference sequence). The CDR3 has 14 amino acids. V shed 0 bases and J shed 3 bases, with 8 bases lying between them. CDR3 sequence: CASSQEHTYTEAFF. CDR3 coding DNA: TGTGCCAGCAGCCAAGAACACACCTACACTGAAGCTTTCTTT.

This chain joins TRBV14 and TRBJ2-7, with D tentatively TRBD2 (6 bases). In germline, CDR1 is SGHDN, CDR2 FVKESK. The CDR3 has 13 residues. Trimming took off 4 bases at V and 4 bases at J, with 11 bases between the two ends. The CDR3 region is CASSPQRVYEQYF. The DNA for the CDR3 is TGTGCCAGCAGCCCCCAGCGGGTTTACGAGCAGTACTTC.

The CDR3 DNA sequence: TGTGCCAGCAGTTTGAATCCCGGTGTTAAGGGCTACACCTTC. Its translation is CASSLNPGVKGYTF. V is TRBV27 and J is TRBJ1-2, with no clear D. V lost 3 bases, J lost 8 bases, and 16 bases lay in between. The CDR3 totals 14 residues. CDR1 is MNHEY and CDR2 is SMNVEV in the germline V gene (reference sequence).

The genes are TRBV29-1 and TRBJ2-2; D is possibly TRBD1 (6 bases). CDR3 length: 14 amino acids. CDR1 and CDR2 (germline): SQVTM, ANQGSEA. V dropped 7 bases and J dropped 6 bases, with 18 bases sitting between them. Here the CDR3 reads CSAQGFELAGELFF. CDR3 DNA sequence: TGCAGCGCACAGGGTTTTGAACTAGCCGGGGAGCTGTTTTTT.

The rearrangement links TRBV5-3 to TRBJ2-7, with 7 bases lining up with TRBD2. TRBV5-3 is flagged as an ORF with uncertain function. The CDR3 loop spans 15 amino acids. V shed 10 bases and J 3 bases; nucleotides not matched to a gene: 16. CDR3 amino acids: CAWHRIGRPLYEQYF. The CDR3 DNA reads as TGTGCCTGGCACCGTATCGGGAGGCCCCTCTACGAGCAGTACTTC.